This T cell receptor beta chain was sequenced during a study of T-cell reconstitution after alpha-beta-depleted transplantation in children. Per germline, CDR1 MNHEY and CDR2 SVGAGI. The CDR3 runs to 16 residues. Trimming left V 2 bases short and J 3 bases short, with 16 bases between. Unique molecular identifiers were incorporated during preparation of the TCRbeta library. MiXCR, run by TCRdb on the PCR reads, gives a single entry per CDR3 protein. The table includes approximately 800,000 distinct CDR3 sequences, 15% to 20% detected once. The chain couples TRBV6-5 to TRBJ1-2; tentative D call: TRBD1 (5 bases). Sequenced material: PBMCs, mostly from graft donor cells, taken 360 days after TCRalphabeta/CD19-depleted stem cell transplant. The TCR was taken from a male patient under 18 who had a stem cell transplant for acute lymphoblastic leukemia, so the T cells may come from the graft donor. CDR3 nucleotide sequence: TGTGCCAGCAGTTACAAGGGGTTCAGGGATCACTATGGCTACACCTTC. Protein: CASSYKGFRDHYGYTF.